The source of this T cell receptor (beta chain) is a study of CD8 T cells in Susac syndrome. RNA in amounts of roughly 0.5 to 1 ug was reverse transcribed with random hexamers. TCRdb passed the immunoSEQ multiplex PCR reads through MiXCR, listing each CDR3 protein once. The repertoire consists of around 140,000 distinct CDR3 sequences, with 95% occurring once and the leading ten covering approximately 0.13%. Per the germline V gene, CDR1 is DFQATT and CDR2 is SNEGSKA (reference sequence). The V segment lost 6 bases and the J segment 3 bases; nucleotides outside the gene matches: 11. The CDR3 has 14 residues. This clonotype appeared once.

V gene TRBV20-1 combines with J gene TRBJ2-7; TRBD2 agrees at 7 bases. Sequenced: CD4+ T cells from PBMCs. The TCR was taken from a human donor with Susac syndrome. The CDR3 DNA reads TGCAGTGCCCCGTCGGGGGAGGGATTCTACGAGCAGTACTTC. As protein: CSAPSGEGFYEQYF.